This TCR beta chain was recorded in a study of blood T cell repertoires in COVID-19. As for the study in general: Spain, Italy and the United States supplied samples that represented acute and convalescent COVID-19.

Sequencing used immunoSEQ multiplex PCR; TCRdb keeps in-frame clones, though not all of them. Among about 270,000 clones listed, about 90% were seen once. Recruits, aged about 18 to 95 years, lived in some 25 US areas. Sequencing input: PBMCs or T cells enriched from blood (not recorded which). This sequence was found in a woman aged 30 to 39 with acute COVID-19.

The CDR3, as DNA: TGTGCCAGCAGCTCCAACCCAGGGGATTCCTACAATGAGCAGTTCTTC. Amino acid sequence: CASSSNPGDSYNEQFF. This sequence joins TRBV7-7 and TRBJ2-1; D is possibly TRBD1 (6 bases). Germline CDR1 is SSHAT and CDR2 is FNYEAQ (reference sequence). V lost 4 bases, J lost 1 base, and 14 bases lay in between. The CDR3 is 16 residues long. Variable domain in full (rest from reference TRBV7-7 and TRBJ2-1): GAGVSQSPRYKVTKRGQDVTLRCDPISSHATLYWYQQALGQGPEFLTYFNYEAQPDKSGLPSDRFSAERPEGSISTLTIQRTEQRDSAMYRCASSSNPGDSYNEQFFGPGTRLTVL.